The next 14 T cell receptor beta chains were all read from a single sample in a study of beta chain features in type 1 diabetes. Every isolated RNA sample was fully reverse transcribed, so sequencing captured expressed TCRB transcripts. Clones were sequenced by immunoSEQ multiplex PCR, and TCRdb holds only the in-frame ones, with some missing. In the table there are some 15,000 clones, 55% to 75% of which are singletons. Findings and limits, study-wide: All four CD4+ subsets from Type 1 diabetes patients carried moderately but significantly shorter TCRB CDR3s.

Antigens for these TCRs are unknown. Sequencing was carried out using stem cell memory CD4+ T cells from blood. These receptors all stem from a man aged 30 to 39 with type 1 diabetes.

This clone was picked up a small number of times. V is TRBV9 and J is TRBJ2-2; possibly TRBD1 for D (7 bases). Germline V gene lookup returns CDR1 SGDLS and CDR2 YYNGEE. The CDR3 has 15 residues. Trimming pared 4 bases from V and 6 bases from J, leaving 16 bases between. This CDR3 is CASSPGGTHPGELFF. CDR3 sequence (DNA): TGTGCCAGCAGCCCAGGGGGGACCCACCCCGGGGAGCTGTTTTTT.

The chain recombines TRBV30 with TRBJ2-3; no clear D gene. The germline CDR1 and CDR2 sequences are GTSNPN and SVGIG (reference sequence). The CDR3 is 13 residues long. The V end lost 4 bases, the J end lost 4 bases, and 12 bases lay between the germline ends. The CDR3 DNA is TGTGCCTGGACACAGAGCTGGGCAGATACGCAGTATTTT. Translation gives CAWTQSWADTQYF.

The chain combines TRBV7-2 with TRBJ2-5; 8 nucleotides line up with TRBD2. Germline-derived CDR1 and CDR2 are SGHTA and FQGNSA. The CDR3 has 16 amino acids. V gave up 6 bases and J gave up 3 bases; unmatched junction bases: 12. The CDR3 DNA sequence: TGTGCCAGCAGTACTAACGGGGGGGCGCTTAAAGAGACCCAGTACTTC. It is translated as CASSTNGGALKETQYF.

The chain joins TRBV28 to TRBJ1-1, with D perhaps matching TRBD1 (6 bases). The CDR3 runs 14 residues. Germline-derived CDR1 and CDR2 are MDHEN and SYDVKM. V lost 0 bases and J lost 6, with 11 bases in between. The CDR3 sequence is CASSLWTGSAEAFF. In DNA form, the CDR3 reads TGTGCCAGCAGTTTATGGACAGGCTCAGCTGAAGCTTTCTTT.

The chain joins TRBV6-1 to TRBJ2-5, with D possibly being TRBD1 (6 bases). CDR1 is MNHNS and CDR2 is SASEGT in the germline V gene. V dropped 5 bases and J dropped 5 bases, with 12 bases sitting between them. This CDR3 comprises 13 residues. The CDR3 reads CASSPRGRETQYF. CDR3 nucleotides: TGTGCCAGCAGTCCCAGGGGCCGGGAGACCCAGTACTTC.

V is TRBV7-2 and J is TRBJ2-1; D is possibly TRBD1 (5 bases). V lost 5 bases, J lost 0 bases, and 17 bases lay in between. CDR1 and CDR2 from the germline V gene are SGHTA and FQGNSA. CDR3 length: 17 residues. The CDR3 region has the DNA TGTGCCAGCAGCCCTCCTGCAGGGTGGAGCTCCTACAATGAGCAGTTCTTC. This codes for CASSPPAGWSSYNEQFF.

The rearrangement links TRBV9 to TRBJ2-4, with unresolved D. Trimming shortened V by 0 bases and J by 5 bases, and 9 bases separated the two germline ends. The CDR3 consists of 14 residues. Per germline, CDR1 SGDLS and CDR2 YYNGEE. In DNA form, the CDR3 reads TGTGCCAGCAGCGTAGACAGAACCGAAAACATTCAGTACTTC. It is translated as CASSVDRTENIQYF.

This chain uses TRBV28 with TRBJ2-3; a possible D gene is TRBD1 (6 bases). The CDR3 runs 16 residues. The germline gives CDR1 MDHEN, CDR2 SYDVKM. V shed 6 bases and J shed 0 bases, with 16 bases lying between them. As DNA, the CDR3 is TGTGCCAGCAGCTTGACGGACAGCTCTAGCACAGATACGCAGTATTTT. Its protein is CASSLTDSSSTDTQYF.

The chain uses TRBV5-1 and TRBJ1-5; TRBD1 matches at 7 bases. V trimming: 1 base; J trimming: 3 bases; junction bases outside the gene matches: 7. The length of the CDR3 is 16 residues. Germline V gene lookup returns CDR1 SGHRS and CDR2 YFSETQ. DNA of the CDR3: TGCGCCAGCAGCTTGTACGAGGACAGGTCCAATCAGCCCCAGCATTTT. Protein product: CASSLYEDRSNQPQHF.

The CDR3 DNA reads TGTGCCAGCAGCCCGGACAGGGGTCCCTACGAGCAGTACTTC. It yields the protein CASSPDRGPYEQYF. The V call is TRBV7-2, the J call TRBJ2-7; 9 nucleotides agree with TRBD1. CDR3 size: 14 residues. CDR1 and CDR2 from the germline V gene are SGHTA and FQGNSA. V lost 5 bases and J lost 2; bases outside the gene matches: 4. The entire variable domain, with the rest obtained from reference TRBV7-2 and TRBJ2-7, is as follows: GAGVSQSPSNKVTEKGKDVELRCDPISGHTALYWYRQSLGQGLEFLIYFQGNSAPDKSGLPSDRFSAERTGGSVSTLTIQRTQQEDSAVYLCASSPDRGPYEQYFGPGTRLTVT.

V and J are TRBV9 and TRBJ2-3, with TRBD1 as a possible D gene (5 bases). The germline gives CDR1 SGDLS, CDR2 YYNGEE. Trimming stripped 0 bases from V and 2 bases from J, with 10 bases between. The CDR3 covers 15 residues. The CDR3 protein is CASSVAPGSTDTQYF. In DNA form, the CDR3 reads TGTGCCAGCAGCGTAGCTCCAGGGTCCACAGATACGCAGTATTTT.

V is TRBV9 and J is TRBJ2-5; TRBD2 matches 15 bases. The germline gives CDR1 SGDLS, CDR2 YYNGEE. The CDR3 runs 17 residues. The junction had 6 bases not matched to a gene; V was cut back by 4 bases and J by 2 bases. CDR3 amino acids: CASSPGTSGGRQETQYF. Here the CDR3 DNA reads TGTGCCAGCAGCCCAGGGACTAGCGGGGGGCGACAAGAGACCCAGTACTTC.

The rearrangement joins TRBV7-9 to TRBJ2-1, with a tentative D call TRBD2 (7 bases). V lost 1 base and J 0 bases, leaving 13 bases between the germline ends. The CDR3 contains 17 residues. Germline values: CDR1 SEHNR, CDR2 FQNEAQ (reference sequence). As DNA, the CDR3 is TGTGCCAGCAGCTTAGGGGGGGCGGGGGCCTCCTACAATGAGCAGTTCTTC. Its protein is CASSLGGAGASYNEQFF. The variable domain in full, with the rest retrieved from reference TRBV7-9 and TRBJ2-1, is DTGVSQNPRHKITKRGQNVTFRCDPISEHNRLYWYRQTLGQGPEFLTYFQNEAQLEKSRLLSDRFSAERPKGSFSTLEIQRTEQGDSAMYLCASSLGGAGASYNEQFFGPGTRLTVL.

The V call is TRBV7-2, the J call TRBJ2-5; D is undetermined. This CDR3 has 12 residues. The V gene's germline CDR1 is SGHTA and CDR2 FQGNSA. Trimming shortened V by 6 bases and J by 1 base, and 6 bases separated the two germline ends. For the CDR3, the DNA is TGTGCCAGCAGTCTCCCCCAAGAGACCCAGTACTTC. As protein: CASSLPQETQYF.